This is a list of T cell receptor beta chains from one sample in a study of OX40 agonist ivuxolimab in advanced cancers. Data came from immunoSEQ multiplex PCR; TCRdb stores just in-frame clones and leaves some out. The sample includes nearly 45,000 clones, about 80% of them seen just once. The specimen was CD4+ or CD8+ T cells sorted from blood, collected in a trial of the OX40 agonist ivuxolimab. The receptors were gathered from an adult with an advanced solid tumor such as melanoma, head and neck, liver or kidney cancer. Both conserved end residues are part of each CDR3. The order of the fields is D gene, J gene, clone size, V gene, CDR3 protein, CDR3 DNA. The D gene is left open where the match is weak. Expanded clones are given a class, and other clones once, few, many or no size at all.

. TRBJ1-5 few TRBV28 CASSFHYSNQPQHF TGTGCCAGCAGTTTCCATTATAGCAATCAGCCCCAGCATTTT
TRBD2 TRBJ2-3 . TRBV27 CASSLSIPGGGTDTQYF TGTGCCAGCAGTTTATCCATCCCTGGGGGAGGGACAGATACGCAGTATTTT
TRBD1 TRBJ1-5 once TRBV4-1 CASSQEETGAGNQPQHF TGCGCCAGCAGCCAAGAGGAGACAGGGGCGGGCAATCAGCCCCAGCATTTT
TRBD1 TRBJ2-1 . TRBV5-1 CASSMEQGLPYNEQFF TGCGCCAGCAGCATGGAACAGGGGTTGCCTTACAATGAGCAGTTCTTC
. TRBJ2-7 . TRBV19 CASSSGTGDYEQYF TGTGCCAGTAGTTCCGGGACCGGGGACTACGAGCAGTACTTC
. TRBJ1-2 . TRBV9 CASSPPDSPDGYTF TGTGCCAGCAGCCCCCCGGACAGCCCTGATGGCTACACCTTC
TRBD2 TRBJ2-3 . TRBV28 CASSSRLAGGSDTQYF TGTGCCAGCAGTTCCCGACTAGCGGGGGGTTCAGATACGCAGTATTTT
. TRBJ2-1 . TRBV6-5 CASSYSNEQFF TGTGCCAGCAGTTACTCCAATGAGCAGTTCTTC
. TRBJ1-2 . TRBV2 CASSTPLRNGGYTF TGTGCCAGCAGTACCCCCCTCAGGAACGGTGGCTACACCTTC
TRBD2 TRBJ2-3 . TRBV11-2 CASSRTSGGTDTQYF TGTGCCAGCAGCCGGACTAGCGGGGGGACAGATACGCAGTATTTT
. TRBJ2-2 once TRBV19 CASRTGMAGELFF TGTGCCAGTAGAACGGGAATGGCCGGGGAGCTGTTTTTT
TRBD2 TRBJ2-3 . TRBV15 CATSSSGGAGDTQYF TGTGCCACCAGCAGTAGCGGGGGGGCTGGAGATACGCAGTATTTT
TRBD2 TRBJ2-3 . TRBV2 CASARLAGPTDTQYF TGTGCCAGCGCCCGACTAGCGGGACCCACAGATACGCAGTATTTT
TRBD1 TRBJ2-7 . TRBV6-1 CASRPGQGSEQYF TGTGCCAGCAGACCGGGACAGGGTAGCGAGCAGTACTTC
. TRBJ2-1 . TRBV9 CASSVVPGDEQFF TGTGCCAGCAGCGTAGTCCCAGGGGATGAGCAGTTCTTC
. TRBJ2-5 . TRBV7-2 CASSHLESTETQYF TGTGCCAGCAGCCACTTGGAGTCGACGGAGACCCAGTACTTC
. TRBJ1-1 . TRBV5-1 CASSLDAGTNTEAFF TGCGCCAGCAGCTTGGATGCAGGGACTAACACTGAAGCTTTCTTT
TRBD2 TRBJ2-1 . TRBV6-5 CASIQTSGAYNEQFF TGTGCCAGCATCCAGACTAGCGGAGCTTACAATGAGCAGTTCTTC
. TRBJ2-1 . TRBV5-6 CASSPSGLEQFF TGTGCCAGCAGCCCTTCAGGACTCGAGCAGTTCTTC
. TRBJ1-2 once TRBV7-9 CASSPTQGRGYTF TGTGCCAGCAGCCCTACCCAGGGCCGTGGCTACACCTTC
TRBD1 TRBJ2-7 . TRBV4-2 CASSQGDRGPYEQYF TGTGCCAGCAGCCAAGGGGACAGGGGGCCTTACGAGCAGTACTTC
TRBD1 TRBJ2-2 . TRBV9 CASSVRGQGTDTGELFF TGTGCCAGCAGCGTAAGGGGACAGGGAACCGACACCGGGGAGCTGTTTTTT
TRBD1 TRBJ2-7 . TRBV4-1 CASSQVSGGTYEQYF TGCGCCAGCAGCCAGGTTTCAGGGGGCACATACGAGCAGTACTTC
. TRBJ2-7 . TRBV27 CASTPENSYEQYF TGTGCCAGCACCCCGGAGAATTCCTACGAGCAGTACTTC